The 28 T cell receptor beta chains below were found in one sample sequenced in a study of cytomegalovirus exposure and HLA in healthy donors (dated by TCRdb to the late 2010s). Library creation used the immunoSEQ multiplex PCR assay. TCRdb provides this immuneACCESS table in a form limited to in-frame rearrangements. Some clones are lacking; in checked studies, under half of them reflect an unresolved V gene, and why the rest are absent is not known. The sample records about 64,000 clones, more than 85% of which are singletons. Of the sample, around 1.5% is held by the ten largest clones. The specimen sequenced was PBMCs. Receptor source: a woman aged 18-30 years in good health and CMV-seronegative.

The gene calls are TRBV7-9 and TRBJ1-2, with TRBD1 as a possible D gene (6 bases). Looked up from germline, CDR1 is SEHNR and CDR2 is FQNEAQ (reference sequence). V dropped 5 bases and J dropped 1 base, with 17 bases sitting between them. This CDR3 is built from 16 residues. The CDR3 region is CASSQYFGTINYGYTF. The CDR3 nucleotides read TGTGCCAGCAGCCAATACTTCGGGACAATTAACTATGGCTACACCTTC.

This chain connects TRBV27 to TRBJ2-1; D might be TRBD2 (7 bases). Germline loops: CDR1 MNHEY, CDR2 SMNVEV (reference sequence). The CDR3 is made up of 16 amino acids. Trimming shortened V by 8 bases and J by 7 bases, and 24 bases separated the two germline ends. The CDR3 sequence is CASGLSRGRAWNEQFF. The CDR3 DNA reads TGTGCCAGCGGATTATCTAGGGGGAGGGCTTGGAATGAGCAGTTCTTC.

The chain is built from TRBV13 and TRBJ2-2, with 14 bases fitting TRBD2. The V segment lost 1 base and the J segment 2 bases; nucleotides outside the gene matches: 6. Germline CDR1 reads PRHDT; CDR2 reads FYEKMQ (reference sequence). The CDR3 consists of 19 residues. In DNA form, the CDR3 reads TGTGCCAGCAGCTTAGAGGGACTAGCGGGGGTCGTAAACACCGGGGAGCTGTTTTTT. This gives the protein CASSLEGLAGVVNTGELFF.

This chain connects TRBV30 to TRBJ2-1, with 10 nucleotides matching TRBD2. In germline, CDR1 is GTSNPN, CDR2 SVGIG (reference sequence). V trimming: 5 bases; J trimming: 4 bases; junction bases outside the gene matches: 2. This CDR3 has 13 residues. The CDR3 loop reads CAWSSGGYNEQFF. The CDR3 DNA follows: TGTGCCTGGTCTAGCGGGGGTTACAATGAGCAGTTCTTC.

The chain links TRBV10-3 to TRBJ1-2, with 8 positions matching TRBD1. The germline V gene has CDR1 ENHRY and CDR2 SYGVKD. V lost 6 bases, J lost 4 bases, and 4 bases stayed unmatched. The CDR3 is 13 amino acids. The CDR3, as DNA: TGTGCCATCAGCGCACAGGGGGGCTATGGCTACACCTTC. This sequence encodes CAISAQGGYGYTF.

The chain joins TRBV5-1 to TRBJ2-2; the match to TRBD2 covers 12 bases. Germline V gene sequence: CDR1 SGHRS, CDR2 YFSETQ. V lost 0 bases, J lost 7 bases, and 13 bases stayed unmatched. This CDR3 contains 19 residues. The CDR3 loop is CASSLARTSGKVGYGELFF. The CDR3 DNA follows: TGCGCCAGCAGCTTGGCTCGGACTAGCGGGAAAGTGGGGTACGGGGAGCTGTTTTTT.

The rearrangement uses TRBV9 and TRBJ2-1; the match to TRBD2 covers 8 bases. The CDR3 totals 14 residues. Looked up from germline, CDR1 is SGDLS and CDR2 is YYNGEE. Trimming cost V 4 bases and J 7 bases; bases outside gene matches: 7. CDR3 in amino acids: CASSSAGTSNEQFF. The CDR3 DNA follows: TGTGCCAGCAGCTCCGCCGGGACTAGTAATGAGCAGTTCTTC.

Only one count was recorded for this clone. The V call is TRBV21-1, the J call TRBJ1-3; TRBD1, the table's D call, lacks a check against the DNA. TRBV21-1 is assigned pseudogene status. CDR3 length: 16 amino acids. The CDR3 here is CASSKEEGVTGNTIYF. The CDR3 DNA reads as TGTGCCAGCAGCAAAGAAGAAGGGGTAACTGGAAACACCATATATTTT.

The CDR3 DNA follows: TGTGCCAGCAGGGGACTTATATACAATGAGCAGTTCTTC. It encodes CASRGLIYNEQFF. The rearrangement uses TRBV6-1 and TRBJ2-1, with a weak D call TRBD2 (6 bases). V shed 6 bases and J shed 4 bases, with 10 bases lying between them. The CDR3 has 13 residues. Germline CDR1 reads MNHNS; CDR2 reads SASEGT.

The chain joins TRBV28 to TRBJ1-1; D remains ambiguous. Trimming removed 7 bases from V and 6 bases from J, with 18 bases in between. The CDR3 extends over 14 amino acids. CDR1 and CDR2 from the germline V gene are MDHEN and SYDVKM. The CDR3 region has the DNA TGTGCCAGCACCCCCCTGGAGGGTCTTCCTGAAGCTTTCTTT. Amino acid sequence: CASTPLEGLPEAFF.

The J gene is TRBJ2-5, the V gene TRBV5-1, with 9 bases that match TRBD2. V dropped 2 bases and J dropped 2; count of bases not matched to a gene: 1. Germline V gene lookup returns CDR1 SGHRS and CDR2 YFSETQ. The CDR3 totals 14 residues. The DNA of the CDR3 is TGCGCCAGCAGCTTACTAGCGGGTCAAGAGACCCAGTACTTC. It specifies CASSLLAGQETQYF.

This clone was observed a handful of times. The gene calls are TRBV11-2 and TRBJ2-1, with 9 bases identical to TRBD1. Germline assignment: CDR1 SGHAT and CDR2 FQNNGV. The CDR3 covers 15 residues. Trimming at V came to 1 base and at J to 6 bases, leaving 4 bases not matched to a gene. The CDR3 DNA reads TGTGCCAGCAGCTTAGGGACAGGGGAGGTCAATGAGCAGTTCTTC. It translates to CASSLGTGEVNEQFF.

The chain links TRBV12-5 to TRBJ1-3; D call uncertain. CDR1 and CDR2 (germline): LGHNT, FRNRAP. The CDR3 is 12 amino acids. V was trimmed by 1 base and J by 11 bases, leaving 9 bases between them. Here the CDR3 reads CASGLANRAIYF. CDR3 sequence (DNA): TGTGCTAGTGGTTTGGCCAACCGAGCCATATATTTT. The entire variable domain, with the rest obtained from reference TRBV12-5 and TRBJ1-3, is as follows: DARVTQTPRHKVTEMGQEVTMRCQPILGHNTVFWYRQTMMQGLELLAYFRNRAPLDDSGMPKDRFSAEMPDATLATLKIQPSEPRDSAVYFCASGLANRAIYFGEGSWLTVV.

The chain couples TRBV27 to TRBJ1-5; 7 nucleotides agree with TRBD1. V lost 5 bases and J lost 4; bases outside the gene matches: 5. Looked up from germline, CDR1 is MNHEY and CDR2 is SMNVEV (reference sequence). There are 14 residues in the CDR3. CDR3: CASSGGTVNQPQHF. CDR3 DNA sequence: TGTGCCAGCAGTGGAGGGACAGTGAATCAGCCCCAGCATTTT.

This clone appeared a few times. V is TRBV7-2 and J is TRBJ2-7; 11 nucleotides line up with TRBD2. Per the germline V gene, CDR1 is SGHTA and CDR2 is FQGNSA. V lost 5 bases, J lost 13 bases, and 4 bases stayed unmatched. The CDR3 spans 11 residues. The CDR3 spells CASSRGLAAYF. As DNA, the CDR3 is TGTGCCAGCAGCCGGGGACTAGCGGCCTACTTC.

The CDR3 is CASREVDFYNEQFF. The DNA for the CDR3 is TGCGCCAGCAGGGAGGTGGACTTCTACAATGAGCAGTTCTTC. The J gene is TRBJ2-1, the V gene TRBV10-2, with D possibly TRBD2 on 5 matching bases. In germline, CDR1 is WSHSY, CDR2 SAAADI. CDR3 length: 14 amino acids. V lost 6 bases and J lost 3, with 12 bases in between.

The rearrangement uses TRBV7-9 and TRBJ1-1; 11 bases line up with TRBD1. CDR1 and CDR2 from the germline V gene are SEHNR and FQNEAQ (reference sequence). The ends lost 7 bases at V and 4 bases at J; junction bases unmatched: 8. The CDR3 extends over 15 amino acids. The CDR3 region is CASTSTGTGGTEAFF. DNA of the CDR3: TGTGCCAGCACCTCCACCGGGACAGGGGGCACTGAAGCTTTCTTT.

The CDR3 sequence is CSVAGTTQETQYF. The DNA for the CDR3 is TGCAGCGTCGCCGGGACTACCCAAGAGACCCAGTACTTC. The chain joins TRBV29-1 to TRBJ2-5; 7 bases line up with TRBD2. Germline CDR1 SQVTM, CDR2 ANQGSEA. There are 13 residues in the CDR3. The junction had 5 bases not matched to a gene; V was cut back by 6 bases and J by 1 base. The full variable domain, in which reference TRBV29-1 and TRBJ2-5 provide the parts outside the CDR3, is SAVISQKPSRDICQRGTSLTIQCQVDSQVTMMFWYRQQPGQSLTLIATANQGSEATYESGFVIDKFPISRPNLTFSTLTVSNMSPEDSSIYLCSVAGTTQETQYFGPGTRLLVL.

This rearrangement joins TRBV7-9 to TRBJ2-5, with 9 bases lining up with TRBD2. The CDR3 is made up of 13 amino acids. Per germline, CDR1 SEHNR and CDR2 FQNEAQ (reference sequence). The V segment lost 6 bases and the J segment 4 bases; nucleotides outside the gene matches: 3. In DNA form, the CDR3 reads TGTGCCAGCAGTGCTAGCGGGGCAGAGACCCAGTACTTC. Its translation: CASSASGAETQYF. The complete variable domain, with remaining parts taken from reference TRBV7-9 and TRBJ2-5, reads DTGVSQNPRHKITKRGQNVTFRCDPISEHNRLYWYRQTLGQGPEFLTYFQNEAQLEKSRLLSDRFSAERPKGSFSTLEIQRTEQGDSAMYLCASSASGAETQYFGPGTRLLVL.

The V gene is TRBV5-3, the J gene TRBJ2-7; 9 positions match TRBD1. TRBV5-3 is recorded as an ORF, its role being uncertain. V lost 0 bases to trimming and J lost 4 bases; unmatched junction nucleotides: 8. This CDR3 region has 16 residues. The CDR3 bases are TGTGCCAGAAGCTTGGTCGCTTGGGACAGGGCATACGAGCAGTACTTC. Translation: CARSLVAWDRAYEQYF.

This clone was counted once. This chain connects TRBV11-2 to TRBJ2-7; 10 bases align to TRBD2. This CDR3 is 14 amino acids long. Germline V gene sequence: CDR1 SGHAT, CDR2 FQNNGV. V shed 6 bases, J shed 4 bases, and the junction held 6 bases outside the gene matches. CDR3 bases: TGTGCCAGCAGTACGAGCGGGAGGGATTACGAGCAGTACTTC. This encodes CASSTSGRDYEQYF.

This chain joins TRBV27 and TRBJ2-7; 7 nucleotides line up with TRBD1. CDR3 size: 17 residues. The trim removed 8 bases at V and 2 bases at J, leaving 18 bases unmatched. Germline values: CDR1 MNHEY, CDR2 SMNVEV (reference sequence). CDR3 sequence: CASPPPPTGKKPYEQYF. CDR3 nucleotides: TGTGCCAGCCCCCCGCCTCCGACAGGGAAAAAGCCCTACGAGCAGTACTTC.

The CDR3 DNA sequence: TGCAGCGTTGAAGATAATCCTTATGGCTACACCTTC. Residues: CSVEDNPYGYTF. The chain uses TRBV29-1 and TRBJ1-2; D is undetermined. V was cut by 0 bases and J by 5 bases, with 7 bases left in between. In germline, CDR1 is SQVTM, CDR2 ANQGSEA. The CDR3 consists of 12 residues.

The chain combines TRBV4-2 with TRBJ2-3; 9 bases match TRBD2. Germline assignment: CDR1 LGHNA and CDR2 YNFKEQ. CDR3 length: 19 amino acids. V lost 0 bases to trimming and J lost 7 bases; unmatched junction nucleotides: 17. CDR3 DNA: TGTGCCAGCAGCCAAGAACCCCTGGAAGCGGGGGGCGATAAGAATACGCAGTATTTT. Amino acid sequence: CASSQEPLEAGGDKNTQYF.

This clone was observed once. The CDR3 spells CASSLRVPTDTQYF. The CDR3 DNA follows: TGTGCCAGCAGCTTGCGGGTTCCCACAGATACGCAGTATTTT. The chain is built from TRBV5-6 and TRBJ2-3, with D uncertain. Deletions cut 1 base from V and 2 bases from J, with 8 bases between. Germline V CDR1 and CDR2: SGHDT, YYEEEE. CDR3 length: 14 amino acids.

This clone came up once. The chain links TRBV5-1 to TRBJ2-7; 9 bases agree with TRBD2. This CDR3 is 16 amino acids long. Germline loops: CDR1 SGHRS, CDR2 YFSETQ. After removal of 3 bases from V and 4 bases from J, the junction contained 11 bases not matched to a gene. The CDR3 DNA reads as TGCGCCAGCAGCTCACTGCCTAGCGGGAATAGTTACGAGCAGTACTTC. Its translation: CASSSLPSGNSYEQYF.

The genes are TRBV6-4 and TRBJ1-1; D is uncertain. V shed 0 bases and J shed 3 bases, with 11 bases lying between them. The CDR3 loop spans 15 amino acids. The germline V gene has CDR1 MRHNA and CDR2 SNTAGT. The CDR3 sequence: CASSDSIDGYTEAFF. The CDR3 region has the DNA TGTGCCAGCAGTGACTCGATTGACGGGTACACTGAAGCTTTCTTT.

The chain links TRBV18 to TRBJ1-1, with D perhaps matching TRBD1 (5 bases). Trimming pared 5 bases from V and 0 bases from J, leaving 16 bases between. The CDR3 contains 16 residues. Germline V gene data show CDR1 as KGHSH and CDR2 as LQKENI. The CDR3: CASSASHDSLNTEAFF. CDR3 nucleotides: TGTGCCAGCTCAGCATCCCATGACAGCCTGAACACTGAAGCTTTCTTT.